These T cell receptor beta chains were read from a single sample in a study of control samples from healthy donors and cancer patients. Sequencing was performed with immunoSEQ multiplex PCR; in TCRdb, only in-frame clones are kept and a portion is missing. The data contain 74,000 or so clones, 89% of them singletons. Material: blood. The receptors stem from a man over 45 in good health. The CDR3 runs from the conserved cysteine through the conserved F or W. D genes are given only for firm matches. Clone size is shown for a subset of rows, as once, few, many or a class of expanded clone.

TRBD1,-,TRBV13,TRBJ1-5,CASSKGQGAQPQHF,TGTGCCAGCAGCAAGGGGCAGGGGGCTCAGCCCCAGCATTTT
-,-,TRBV6-5,TRBJ1-2,CARRKGGGYGYTF,TGTGCCCGCAGGAAAGGGGGGGGGTATGGCTACACCTTC
TRBD2,-,TRBV11-2,TRBJ2-3,CASRSLTSGGPRDTQYF,TGTGCCAGCAGATCCCTTACTAGCGGGGGCCCGCGGGACACGCAGTATTTT
-,-,TRBV6-1,TRBJ2-4,CASSEQLIAKNIQYF,TGTGCCAGCAGTGAACAGCTGATAGCCAAAAACATTCAGTACTTC
TRBD2,few,TRBV6-6,TRBJ2-7,CASSLDGGGSYEQYF,TGTGCCAGCAGTTTGGACGGGGGGGGGTCCTACGAGCAGTACTTC
TRBD1,-,TRBV9,TRBJ1-2,CASSAALGQGNYGYTF,TGTGCCAGCAGCGCCGCCTTGGGACAGGGGAACTATGGCTACACCTTC
-,-,TRBV11-3,TRBJ1-1,CASSSLTELMNTEAFF,TGTGCCAGCAGCTCACTGACGGAGCTTATGAACACTGAAGCTTTCTTT
-,-,TRBV7-6,TRBJ2-7,CASSLVGYNERYF,TGTGCCAGCAGCTTAGTAGGGTACAACGAGCGGTACTTC
-,-,TRBV27,TRBJ2-4,CASSSALAKNIQYF,TGTGCCAGCAGTTCTGCGCTAGCCAAAAACATTCAGTACTTC
-,-,TRBV5-1,TRBJ1-6,CASSPSDSKNSPLHF,TGCGCCAGCAGCCCTAGCGACAGTAAGAATTCACCCCTCCACTTT
-,-,TRBV6-5,TRBJ2-1,CASGLPGRWEQFF,TGTGCCAGCGGCCTTCCAGGGCGGTGGGAGCAGTTCTTC
-,-,TRBV29-1,TRBJ1-2,CSQRGADGYTF,TGCAGCCAACGGGGGGCGGATGGCTACACCTTC
TRBD2,once,TRBV27,TRBJ2-3,CASSTLAGVTDTQYF,TGTGCCAGCAGTACCTTAGCGGGGGTCACAGATACGCAGTATTTT
-,-,TRBV10-2,TRBJ2-1,CASSPVATYNEQFF,TGCGCCAGCAGTCCAGTCGCTACCTACAATGAGCAGTTCTTC
-,-,TRBV27,TRBJ1-5,CATGAGTYSNQPQHF,TGTGCCACCGGGGCGGGGACCTATAGCAATCAGCCCCAGCATTTT
TRBD1,few,TRBV11-2,TRBJ1-4,CASSHRGHSEKLFF,TGTGCCAGCAGCCACAGGGGCCATAGTGAAAAACTGTTTTTT
-,-,TRBV7-6,TRBJ2-7,CASRSTFGAYEQYF,TGTGCCAGCAGGTCCACCTTCGGAGCTTACGAGCAGTACTTC
-,-,TRBV4-1,TRBJ2-2,CASSPRTGELFF,TGCGCCAGCAGCCCCCGCACCGGGGAGCTGTTTTTT
TRBD1,-,TRBV10-1,TRBJ1-1,CASSAGQGPEAFF,TGCGCCAGCAGTGCCGGACAGGGACCTGAAGCTTTCTTT
-,-,TRBV30,TRBJ2-7,CAWSKLWTYEQYF,TGTGCCTGGAGTAAGCTATGGACCTACGAGCAGTACTTC
-,-,TRBV5-1,TRBJ2-3,CASSGGLNWGDTQYF,TGCGCCAGCAGCGGAGGACTGAATTGGGGAGATACGCAGTATTTT
-,-,TRBV15,TRBJ2-7,CATSRRRTYEQYF,TGTGCCACCAGCAGAAGACGGACCTACGAGCAGTACTTC
-,once,TRBV12-3/TRBV12-4,TRBJ1-1,CASSRRNTEAFF,TGTGCCAGCAGCCGAAGAAACACTGAAGCTTTCTTT
-,-,TRBV27,TRBJ2-7,CASTPGSTLGEQYF,TGTGCCAGCACCCCGGGATCGACCTTGGGCGAGCAGTACTTC
-,-,TRBV5-1,TRBJ2-3,CASSLDGSARTDTQYF,TGCGCCAGCAGCTTGGATGGTAGCGCCCGCACAGATACGCAGTATTTT
TRBD1,once,TRBV19,TRBJ1-5,CASSPTGGKQPQHF,TGTGCCAGTTCCCCGACAGGGGGCAAACAGCCCCAGCATTTT
-,-,TRBV30,TRBJ1-4,CAWSVSSEKLFF,TGTGCCTGGAGTGTATCAAGTGAAAAACTGTTTTTT
-,-,TRBV4-1,TRBJ1-4,CASSPLAGPFSREKLFF,TGCGCCAGCAGCCCCTTGGCAGGGCCGTTCTCCAGGGAAAAACTGTTTTTT
-,-,TRBV3-1/TRBV3-2,TRBJ1-1,CASSPRINTEAFF,TGTGCCAGCAGCCCCAGAATAAACACTGAAGCTTTCTTT
-,-,TRBV19,TRBJ2-3,CASSGGLTPGGTDTQYF,TGTGCCAGTAGTGGAGGTTTGACGCCAGGGGGGACAGATACGCAGTATTTT
-,-,TRBV21-1,TRBJ1-3,CASSPLRQGSSSGNTIYF,TGTGCCAGCAGCCCCTTGCGCCAGGGATCGAGCTCTGGAAACACCATATATTTT
-,-,TRBV5-4,TRBJ1-3,CASSGWNRNTIYF,TGTGCCAGCAGCGGGTGGAATAGAAACACCATATATTTT
-,-,TRBV6-1,TRBJ1-1,CASSELTGVEAFF,TGTGCCAGCAGTGAATTGACGGGGGTAGAAGCTTTCTTT
-,-,TRBV27,TRBJ1-1,CASSFSLGNTEAFF,TGTGCCAGCAGTTTCTCCCTAGGGAACACTGAAGCTTTCTTT
-,-,TRBV20-1,TRBJ2-3,CSEGFEGAQYF,TGCAGTGAGGGGTTTGAGGGGGCGCAGTATTTT
TRBD1,-,TRBV7-2,TRBJ2-7,CASSTADRGHEQYF,TGTGCCAGCAGCACCGCGGACAGGGGGCACGAGCAGTACTTC
-,-,TRBV7-6,TRBJ1-4,CASSLDRNEKLFF,TGTGCCAGCAGCTTAGACAGGAATGAAAAACTGTTTTTT
-,-,TRBV27,TRBJ2-1,CASSLQGPDNEQFF,TGTGCCAGCAGTTTACAGGGACCCGACAATGAGCAGTTCTTC
-,-,TRBV4-1,TRBJ2-7,CASSQKDRKQEEQYF,TGCGCCAGCAGCCAAAAGGACCGAAAGCAGGAGGAGCAGTACTTC
-,-,TRBV7-9,TRBJ1-1,CASSLVEVTEAFF,TGTGCCAGCAGCTTAGTTGAGGTCACTGAAGCTTTCTTT
-,once,TRBV7-9,TRBJ1-1,CASSPPRGQGGNTEAFF,TGTGCCAGCAGCCCCCCACGGGGTCAGGGTGGGAACACTGAAGCTTTCTTT
-,-,TRBV5-4,TRBJ1-4,CASSLVPVEKLFF,TGTGCCAGCAGCTTGGTTCCGGTTGAAAAACTGTTTTTT
-,-,TRBV5-8,TRBJ2-5,CASSLGHLGGETQYF,TGTGCCAGCAGCTTGGGTCACCTAGGGGGAGAGACCCAGTACTTC
-,-,TRBV4-3,TRBJ2-1,CASSQDPILLEQFF,TGCGCCAGCAGCCAAGATCCGATTCTTTTGGAGCAGTTCTTC
TRBD1,once,TRBV19,TRBJ1-4,CASSITGTGLEKLFF,TGTGCCAGTAGTATCACCGGGACAGGGCTCGAAAAACTGTTTTTT
-,-,TRBV2,TRBJ2-3,CASSWGSTDTQYF,TGTGCCAGCAGCTGGGGGAGCACAGATACGCAGTATTTT
TRBD1,once,TRBV7-9,TRBJ2-6,CASSLGTGVSGANVLTF,TGTGCCAGCAGCTTAGGGACAGGGGTGTCTGGGGCCAACGTCCTGACTTTC
-,few,TRBV7-9,TRBJ1-6,CASSTGRTEDNSPLHF,TGTGCCAGCAGCACTGGAAGGACAGAAGATAATTCACCCCTCCACTTT
TRBD1,-,TRBV6-5,TRBJ1-3,CASQGVGAGNTIYF,TGTGCCAGCCAGGGGGTAGGGGCTGGAAACACCATATATTTT
-,-,TRBV19,TRBJ1-6,CASSIGRSNSPLHF,TGTGCCAGTAGTATCGGGCGGTCAAATTCACCCCTCCACTTT
TRBD1,-,TRBV2,TRBJ1-5,CASSSTGGRNQPQHF,TGTGCCAGCAGCTCGACAGGGGGACGAAATCAGCCCCAGCATTTT
-,-,TRBV7-9,TRBJ1-5,CASSASGWGIGDNQPQHF,TGTGCCAGCAGCGCATCGGGATGGGGGATAGGGGACAATCAGCCCCAGCATTTT
TRBD1,once,TRBV6-5,TRBJ1-1,CASSPRTGNTEAFF,TGTGCCAGCAGTCCAAGGACAGGGAACACTGAAGCTTTCTTT
TRBD1,-,TRBV18,TRBJ2-7,CASSPGTGGNEQYF,TGTGCCAGCTCACCAGGGACAGGGGGCAACGAGCAGTACTTC
TRBD1,-,TRBV2,TRBJ1-1,CASSESEGAVTEAFF,TGTGCCAGCAGTGAATCGGAGGGGGCGGTCACTGAAGCTTTCTTT
TRBD1,-,TRBV6-2/TRBV6-3,TRBJ1-1,CASSYSRDRGLVPEAFF,TGTGCCAGCAGTTACTCAAGGGACAGGGGGTTGGTACCTGAAGCTTTCTTT
-,-,TRBV3-1/TRBV3-2,TRBJ2-2,CASSQGLRNTGELFF,TGTGCCAGCAGCCAAGGACTTAGGAACACCGGGGAGCTGTTTTTT
-,-,TRBV6-5,TRBJ2-5,CASSSSSHQETQYF,TGTGCCAGCAGTTCCAGCAGCCACCAAGAGACCCAGTACTTC
-,-,TRBV6-6,TRBJ2-7,CASTPRGGEQYF,TGTGCCAGCACTCCCAGGGGGGGTGAGCAGTACTTC
-,once,TRBV19,TRBJ2-4,CASSIVPPRGNIQYF,TGTGCCAGTAGTATAGTCCCCCCACGGGGAAACATTCAGTACTTC